This TCR beta chain emerged from a study of cytomegalovirus exposure and HLA in healthy donors. The PCR made use of 60 Vbeta and 13 Jbeta primers. Repertoires were generated with immunoSEQ multiplex PCR, while TCRdb's copy carries only in-frame clones and drops some. The repertoire table contains over 100,000 clones. Trimming took 6 bases from V and 3 from J, leaving 14 bases between them. Germline V lookup: CDR1 SEHNR, CDR2 FQNEAQ (reference sequence). There are 15 residues in the CDR3. The material sequenced was PBMCs. V gene TRBV7-9 combines with J gene TRBJ2-2; maybe TRBD1 (8 bases). The sequence was collected from a woman in her thirties or forties in good health and CMV-seropositive. The CDR3 DNA follows: TGTGCCAGCAGATCTACAGGGGGGGACACCGGGGAGCTGTTTTTT. This codes for CASRSTGGDTGELFF.